The entry below gives a single TCR beta chain sequence along with its context. Its antigen is unknown. The sample originates from a study of cytomegalovirus exposure and HLA in healthy donors. General observations from the study: Reportedly, cytomegalovirus status was diagnosed with high sensitivity and specificity.

The PCR contained 60 Vbeta and 13 Jbeta primers. The protocol was immunoSEQ multiplex PCR, while the TCRdb copy is restricted to in-frame clones and leaves out a portion. The data hold some 220,000 clones, with roughly 79% observed a single time. The CDR3 totals 13 residues. From germline, CDR1 is MDHEN and CDR2 SYDVKM. Trimming removed 4 bases from V and 2 bases from J, with 8 bases in between. The chain combines TRBV28 with TRBJ1-2; a possible D gene is TRBD1 (5 bases). Source material: PBMCs. The TCR originated in a middle-aged woman in good health and CMV-seronegative. The CDR3 reads CASSSPGNYGYTF. CDR3 bases: TGTGCCAGCAGTTCTCCAGGGAACTATGGCTACACCTTC.